This TCR beta chain was profiled in a study of identical twins. The CDR3 length is 17 residues. The J segment lost 0 bases and the V segment lost 5 bases, leaving 10 bases of the junction unmatched. In germline, CDR1 is DFQATT, CDR2 SNEGSKA (reference sequence). Only a few counts were recorded for this clonotype. MiXCR, run by TCRdb on the 5' RACE reads, gives a single entry per CDR3 protein. The sample yields around 690,000 distinct CDR3 sequences, 21% seen once. These data are also associated with another study on T cells expressing NK-cell markers.

V is TRBV20-1 and J is TRBJ2-5, with 12 bases identical to TRBD2. The sequencing sample was made of PBMCs. The source is a woman aged 18-29 years in good health. The CDR3 DNA is TGCAGTGCTCCTGATGGACTAGCGGGAAGGCACCAAGAGACCCAGTACTTC. Encoded protein: CSAPDGLAGRHQETQYF.